Listed below are T cell receptor beta chains from one sample, sequenced in a study of CD8 T cells in Susac syndrome. TCRdb fed the immunoSEQ multiplex PCR reads into MiXCR, producing one record per CDR3 protein. The table shows more than 90,000 distinct CDR3 sequences, with 93% occurring only once. The sequenced sample consisted of CD4+ T cells from PBMCs. The receptors here all came from a human donor with multiple sclerosis. Each CDR3 is given with its conserved first and last residue. The D gene is left open where the match is weak. Clone size appears in some rows only: once, few, many, or a class for an expanded clone.

size: NA; J: TRBJ1-2; D: NA; V: TRBV12-3/TRBV12-4; CDR3: CASSTARLTETNYGYTF; DNA: TGTGCCAGCAGCACAGCTCGATTGACGGAGACTAACTATGGCTACACCTTC
size: once; J: TRBJ1-1; D: TRBD1; V: TRBV3-1; CDR3: CASSQGQKNTEAFF; DNA: TGTGCCAGCAGCCAGGGACAGAAGAACACTGAAGCTTTCTTT
size: NA; J: TRBJ1-2; D: NA; V: TRBV18; CDR3: CASSPPYRGVYGYTF; DNA: TGTGCCAGCTCACCACCTTACCGAGGAGTCTATGGCTACACCTTC
size: NA; J: TRBJ2-7; D: NA; V: TRBV7-2; CDR3: CASSLGIDSYEQYF; DNA: TGTGCCAGCAGCTTAGGGATCGATTCCTACGAGCAGTACTTC
size: NA; J: TRBJ2-2; D: NA; V: TRBV20-1; CDR3: CSATGNTGELFF; DNA: TGCAGTGCTACAGGGAACACCGGGGAGCTGTTTTTT
size: NA; J: TRBJ2-2; D: NA; V: TRBV7-9; CDR3: CASSRLVDLPFFPGELFF; DNA: TGTGCCAGCAGCCGTTTGGTGGATCTGCCGTTTTTCCCCGGGGAGCTGTTTTTT
size: few; J: TRBJ2-3; D: NA; V: TRBV3-1; CDR3: CASSQGAGTDTQYF; DNA: TGTGCCAGCAGCCAAGGGGCCGGCACAGATACGCAGTATTTT
size: NA; J: TRBJ2-2; D: NA; V: TRBV12-5; CDR3: CASGLVSGSTGELFF; DNA: TGTGCTAGTGGTTTGGTATCCGGGAGTACCGGGGAGCTGTTTTTT
size: NA; J: TRBJ2-7; D: TRBD1; V: TRBV7-2; CDR3: CASSDRGRLYEQYF; DNA: TGTGCCAGCAGCGACAGGGGGCGGCTCTACGAGCAGTACTTC
size: NA; J: TRBJ2-1; D: NA; V: TRBV20-1; CDR3: CSASLNEQFF; DNA: TGCAGTGCTAGTCTCAATGAGCAGTTCTTC
size: NA; J: TRBJ1-1; D: NA; V: TRBV20-1; CDR3: CSARGTANSEAFF; DNA: TGCAGTGCTAGAGGTACAGCAAATTCTGAAGCTTTCTTT
size: NA; J: TRBJ2-1; D: NA; V: TRBV12-3/TRBV12-4; CDR3: CASSLTIGRAQFF; DNA: TGTGCCAGCAGTTTAACGATCGGCAGGGCGCAGTTCTTC
size: NA; J: TRBJ1-3; D: NA; V: TRBV7-2; CDR3: CASSLQRGHTIYF; DNA: TGTGCCAGCAGCTTACAAAGGGGCCACACCATATATTTT
size: once; J: TRBJ1-1; D: NA; V: TRBV23-1; CDR3: CASSQTGTTEAFF; DNA: TGCGCCAGCTCTCAAACAGGTACCACTGAAGCTTTCTTT
size: NA; J: TRBJ1-2; D: NA; V: TRBV29-1; CDR3: CSVGEGGGYTF; DNA: TGCAGCGTCGGTGAGGGCGGAGGCTACACCTTC
size: NA; J: TRBJ2-5; D: NA; V: TRBV5-6; CDR3: CASSLVGDAETQYF; DNA: TGTGCCAGCAGCTTGGTTGGGGACGCAGAGACCCAGTACTTC
size: NA; J: TRBJ2-2; D: NA; V: TRBV5-6; CDR3: CASSLAISPSAGELFF; DNA: TGTGCCAGCAGCTTGGCGATTAGTCCCTCAGCCGGGGAGCTGTTTTTT
size: NA; J: TRBJ2-2; D: TRBD2; V: TRBV20-1; CDR3: CSASSGGTTGELFF; DNA: TGCAGTGCATCTAGCGGGGGAACCACCGGGGAGCTGTTTTTT
size: NA; J: TRBJ1-2; D: NA; V: TRBV5-1; CDR3: CASSLVGGGEGYTF; DNA: TGCGCCAGCAGCTTGGTTGGTGGGGGCGAAGGCTACACCTTC
size: NA; J: TRBJ1-5; D: NA; V: TRBV6-2/TRBV6-3; CDR3: CASEDSNQPQHF; DNA: TGTGCCAGCGAGGATAGCAATCAGCCCCAGCATTTT
size: NA; J: TRBJ1-6; D: NA; V: TRBV6-1; CDR3: CASCRDADRLSLHF; DNA: TGTGCCAGCTGCCGGGACGCCGACCGCTTATCCCTCCACTTT
size: NA; J: TRBJ2-3; D: NA; V: TRBV3-1; CDR3: CASSQGGQTTDTQYF; DNA: TGTGCCAGCAGCCAAGGGGGACAAACCACAGATACGCAGTATTTT
size: NA; J: TRBJ1-1; D: TRBD1; V: TRBV20-1; CDR3: CSAKGAGMGNTEAFF; DNA: TGCAGTGCTAAGGGGGCAGGGATGGGGAACACTGAAGCTTTCTTT
size: NA; J: TRBJ2-2; D: TRBD1; V: TRBV4-1; CDR3: CASRGTGEAGELFF; DNA: TGCGCCAGCCGCGGGACAGGGGAGGCCGGGGAGCTGTTTTTT
size: NA; J: TRBJ1-1; D: NA; V: TRBV28; CDR3: CASSPGGGLVTEAFF; DNA: TGTGCCAGCAGCCCCGGGGGGGGTCTGGTGACTGAAGCTTTCTTT
size: once; J: TRBJ1-1; D: NA; V: TRBV6-6; CDR3: CASRLMNTEAFF; DNA: TGTGCCAGCAGACTCATGAACACTGAAGCTTTCTTT
size: NA; J: TRBJ1-5; D: NA; V: TRBV18; CDR3: CASSPDGLSGQPQHF; DNA: TGTGCCAGCTCACCAGACGGCTTGAGCGGTCAGCCCCAGCATTTT
size: NA; J: TRBJ1-4; D: NA; V: TRBV23-1; CDR3: CASSQCGLLPTNEKLFF; DNA: TGCGCCAGCAGTCAATGTGGCCTGCTCCCAACTAATGAAAAACTGTTTTTT
size: NA; J: TRBJ2-3; D: TRBD1; V: TRBV30; CDR3: CAWSKAGQGFSDTQYF; DNA: TGTGCCTGGAGTAAAGCAGGACAGGGTTTCTCAGATACGCAGTATTTT
size: NA; J: TRBJ1-5; D: NA; V: TRBV28; CDR3: CASSIPRGGSSNQPQHF; DNA: TGTGCCAGCAGCATTCCCCGTGGGGGTAGTAGCAATCAGCCCCAGCATTTT
size: NA; J: TRBJ1-1; D: NA; V: TRBV19; CDR3: CASSIWESSEAFF; DNA: TGTGCCAGTAGTATCTGGGAGAGCTCTGAAGCTTTCTTT
size: NA; J: TRBJ1-5; D: NA; V: TRBV20-1; CDR3: CSAMTSNQPQHF; DNA: TGCAGTGCTATGACGAGCAATCAGCCCCAGCATTTT
size: NA; J: TRBJ1-2; D: NA; V: TRBV2; CDR3: CASRDGEGNGGYTF; DNA: TGTGCCAGCAGGGACGGAGAAGGGAACGGTGGCTACACCTTC
size: NA; J: TRBJ2-7; D: TRBD2; V: TRBV7-9; CDR3: CASTRGGSSYEQYF; DNA: TGTGCCAGCACCCGGGGGGGGAGCTCCTACGAGCAGTACTTC
size: NA; J: TRBJ2-5; D: NA; V: TRBV29-1; CDR3: CTARRGGYETQYF; DNA: TGCACCGCGCGAAGGGGGGGGTATGAGACCCAGTACTTC
size: NA; J: TRBJ2-3; D: NA; V: TRBV6-4; CDR3: CASSDQGLTDTQYF; DNA: TGTGCCAGCAGTGACCAAGGGCTCACAGATACGCAGTATTTT
size: NA; J: TRBJ1-1; D: NA; V: TRBV6-5; CDR3: CASSYSRGVTEAFF; DNA: TGTGCCAGCAGTTACTCGCGAGGGGTCACTGAAGCTTTCTTT
size: NA; J: TRBJ2-1; D: TRBD2; V: TRBV6-4; CDR3: CASSAGTSGGNEQFF; DNA: TGTGCCAGCAGTGCCGGGACTAGCGGGGGCAATGAGCAGTTCTTC
size: NA; J: TRBJ1-5; D: NA; V: TRBV4-1; CDR3: CASSQASRDFAGNQPQHF; DNA: TGCGCCAGCAGCCAAGCGAGCCGGGACTTCGCGGGCAATCAGCCCCAGCATTTT
size: once; J: TRBJ2-7; D: TRBD1; V: TRBV13; CDR3: CASSSPGTGAGEQYF; DNA: TGTGCCAGCAGCTCCCCCGGGACAGGGGCCGGCGAGCAGTACTTC
size: once; J: TRBJ1-4; D: NA; V: TRBV12-3/TRBV12-4; CDR3: CASRPGLPAEKLFF; DNA: TGTGCCAGCAGACCCGGCCTCCCGGCAGAAAAACTGTTTTTT
size: NA; J: TRBJ2-1; D: TRBD1; V: TRBV5-1; CDR3: CASKRPGQGNNEQFF; DNA: TGCGCCAGCAAGAGACCGGGACAGGGGAACAATGAGCAGTTCTTC
size: NA; J: TRBJ2-7; D: NA; V: TRBV14; CDR3: CASSQAGGRDEQYF; DNA: TGTGCCAGCAGCCAAGCTGGGGGCCGGGACGAGCAGTACTTC
size: NA; J: TRBJ1-6; D: NA; V: TRBV30; CDR3: CAWSIQRAADNSPLHF; DNA: TGTGCCTGGAGTATCCAGAGGGCGGCGGATAATTCACCCCTCCACTTT
size: NA; J: TRBJ1-5; D: NA; V: TRBV7-2; CDR3: CASSPQWGFQPQHF; DNA: TGTGCCAGCAGCCCTCAGTGGGGATTTCAGCCCCAGCATTTT
size: NA; J: TRBJ2-3; D: NA; V: TRBV9; CDR3: CASSVGDRMADTQYF; DNA: TGTGCCAGCAGCGTAGGAGATAGAATGGCAGATACGCAGTATTTT
size: NA; J: TRBJ1-2; D: TRBD1; V: TRBV27; CDR3: CASSLGTGKSGYTF; DNA: TGTGCCAGCAGTTTAGGGACAGGGAAGAGCGGCTACACCTTC
size: NA; J: TRBJ1-1; D: NA; V: TRBV29-1; CDR3: CSVSQSGANTEAFF; DNA: TGCAGCGTTTCACAGTCGGGGGCGAACACTGAAGCTTTCTTT
size: NA; J: TRBJ2-7; D: NA; V: TRBV2; CDR3: CASSVEGWSTYEQYF; DNA: TGTGCCAGCAGTGTGGAGGGTTGGTCGACCTACGAGCAGTACTTC
size: NA; J: TRBJ1-1; D: NA; V: TRBV6-2/TRBV6-3; CDR3: CASDGQGRLMNTEAFF; DNA: TGTGCCAGTGATGGGCAGGGCCGACTTATGAACACTGAAGCTTTCTTT
size: NA; J: TRBJ1-2; D: NA; V: TRBV12-5; CDR3: CASGLVSRTVIDGYTF; DNA: TGTGCTAGTGGTTTGGTCAGTAGGACAGTTATCGATGGCTACACCTTC
size: NA; J: TRBJ2-5; D: NA; V: TRBV29-1; CDR3: CSVEDGGFYQETQYF; DNA: TGCAGCGTTGAAGACGGGGGATTCTACCAAGAGACCCAGTACTTC
size: NA; J: TRBJ2-7; D: TRBD1; V: TRBV6-1; CDR3: CASSDPGQGTYEQYF; DNA: TGTGCCAGCAGTGATCCGGGACAGGGAACCTACGAGCAGTACTTC
size: NA; J: TRBJ1-6; D: TRBD1; V: TRBV6-4; CDR3: CASSDRGQGRSPLHF; DNA: TGTGCCAGCAGTGATAGGGGACAGGGCCGTTCACCCCTCCACTTT
size: NA; J: TRBJ2-1; D: TRBD2; V: TRBV7-9; CDR3: CASSPWASGVSYNEQFF; DNA: TGTGCCAGCAGCCCCTGGGCTAGCGGGGTATCCTACAATGAGCAGTTCTTC
size: NA; J: TRBJ2-3; D: NA; V: TRBV30; CDR3: CAWSVGVARTDTQYF; DNA: TGTGCCTGGAGTGTAGGGGTCGCGAGGACAGATACGCAGTATTTT
size: NA; J: TRBJ2-5; D: NA; V: TRBV19; CDR3: CLSGTPGIQETQYF; DNA: TGTCTTAGTGGGACCCCGGGTATCCAAGAGACCCAGTACTTC